This TCR beta chain was found in a study of CD4 and CD8 cells across lung adenocarcinoma regions (dated by TCRdb to between 2017 and 2018). Background on the whole study: The study examined intratumor heterogeneity of the T cell receptor repertoire by comparing tumor centers with tumor margins.

Reading the germline V gene (reference sequence) gives CDR1 GTSNPN and CDR2 SVGIG. The CDR3 goes from the cysteine to the phenylalanine over 13 residues. The DNA shown is the 39-base CDR3, in frame from base 1. V lost 7 bases and J lost 4 bases; the stretch between them is 16 bases long. This clonotype has more than one count but fewer than ten. Its antigen specificity is not known. There are no base qualities to consult, and no much larger clone falls within one base. The library was produced with PCR. Sequenced on a HiSeq X Ten. TCRdb took the public reads, trimmed them with fastp at Q25, ran MiXCR for clone calling and kept in-frame beta chains. One record per CDR3 amino acid sequence lists the most common genes and DNA. The sample profile shows some 27,000 distinct CDR3 sequences; about 50% of them were found once. About half of the sample belongs to the ten largest clones. Donors were patients with localized lung adenocarcinoma, a subtype of non-small cell lung cancer. The centers of localized lung adenocarcinomas were where the samples came from. For TCR repertoire analysis, CD8+ T cells from tumor tissue were profiled apart from CD4+ T cells.

Sequencing was performed on CD8+ T cells from the center of a lung tumor. The cell subset or site label of this sample denotes: tumor center region. The V gene is TRBV30 and the J gene is TRBJ1-1, with the D segment identity uncertain. This clonotype was sampled from a male donor with lung adenocarcinoma. The CD4 and CD8 labels of this study may be unreliable. The nucleotide sequence is TGTGCCTCCCACGCGGGGATAGCCACTGAAGCTTTCTTT. Its translation is CASHAGIATEAFF.